One sample yielded the 18 T cell receptor beta chains listed below, sequenced in a study of technical replicates of blood from several donors. Only in-frame clones appear in the TCRdb table, and some are missing; sequencing was by immunoSEQ multiplex PCR. The repertoire includes approximately 70,000 clones, 92% of them detected once, and approximately 0.38% sits in the top ten. The sample was T cells isolated from PBMCs. Receptors were obtained from a human donor in good health.

The chain links TRBV7-2 to TRBJ1-1; the match to TRBD1 covers 7 bases. Germline CDR1 reads SGHTA; CDR2 reads FQGNSA. The length of the CDR3 is 15 residues. The junction had 11 bases not matched to a gene; V was cut back by 2 bases and J by 8 bases. As DNA, the CDR3 is TGTGCCAGCAGCTTAATGTTCGGGACAGTGATCGAAGCTTTCTTT. Translating it yields CASSLMFGTVIEAFF. The full variable domain, rest sourced from reference TRBV7-2 and TRBJ1-1, is GAGVSQSPSNKVTEKGKDVELRCDPISGHTALYWYRQSLGQGLEFLIYFQGNSAPDKSGLPSDRFSAERTGGSVSTLTIQRTQQEDSAVYLCASSLMFGTVIEAFFGQGTRLTVV.

The chain uses TRBV2 and TRBJ1-1; D is ambiguous. CDR3 length: 12 residues. Germline V gene lookup returns CDR1 SNHLY and CDR2 FYNNEI. Trimming removed 3 bases at V and 2 bases at J, with 4 bases between. The CDR3 nucleotides are TGTGCCAGCAGTGACCCAAACACTGAAGCTTTCTTT. Encoded protein: CASSDPNTEAFF.

The gene calls are TRBV5-1 and TRBJ2-1; D may be TRBD2 (5 bases). Germline CDR1 SGHRS, CDR2 YFSETQ. The CDR3 contains 15 residues. The ends were cut back, 0 bases at V and 4 bases at J, with 11 bases in the middle. This CDR3 is CASSLDGGLYNEQFF. As DNA, the CDR3 is TGCGCCAGCAGCTTGGACGGAGGATTATACAATGAGCAGTTCTTC.

This chain's CDR3 is CASSLVQGSETQYF. The CDR3 DNA follows: TGTGCCAGCAGCTTAGTTCAGGGGTCGGAGACCCAGTACTTC. The V and J genes are TRBV7-8 and TRBJ2-5; D possibly corresponds to TRBD1 (6 bases). The CDR3 totals 14 residues. Trimming took 1 base from V and 5 from J, leaving 11 bases between them. The germline gives CDR1 SGHVS, CDR2 FQNEAQ. Full variable domain (missing parts from reference TRBV7-8 and TRBJ2-5): GAGVSQSPRYKVAKRGQDVALRCDPISGHVSLFWYQQALGQGPEFLTYFQNEAQLDKSGLPSDRFFAERPEGSVSTLKIQRTQQEDSAVYLCASSLVQGSETQYFGPGTRLLVL.

This chain uses TRBV11-2 with TRBJ1-1, with 9 bases matching TRBD1. Germline V gene sequence: CDR1 SGHAT, CDR2 FQNNGV. With V trimmed by 2 bases and J by 5 bases, 6 bases remained unmatched. The CDR3 is 15 residues long. Written as DNA, the CDR3 is TGTGCCAGCAGCTTATCGGGACAGGGCATTACTGAAGCTTTCTTT. It is translated as CASSLSGQGITEAFF.

The V and J genes are TRBV7-2 and TRBJ1-2, with D possibly TRBD1 on 6 matching bases. Germline values: CDR1 SGHTA, CDR2 FQGNSA. V was pared by 4 bases and J by 7 bases, with 13 bases between. The CDR3 has 13 amino acids. The CDR3 DNA follows: TGTGCCAGCAGCTCCGACAGGATGATTGGCTACACCTTC. Protein: CASSSDRMIGYTF.

This clone occurred once. The chain combines TRBV28 with TRBJ2-7; 7 bases map to TRBD1. This CDR3 spans 13 amino acids. Per the germline V gene, CDR1 is MDHEN and CDR2 is SYDVKM. Unmatched junction bases numbered 4, after V lost 6 bases and J lost 2 bases. The CDR3: CASRSGTAYEQYF. The DNA of the CDR3 is TGTGCCAGCAGATCCGGGACAGCCTACGAGCAGTACTTC. Variable domain in full (rest from reference TRBV28 and TRBJ2-7): DVKVTQSSRYLVKRTGEKVFLECVQDMDHENMFWYRQDPGLGLRLIYFSYDVKMKEKGDIPEGYSVSREKKERFSLILESASTNQTSMYLCASRSGTAYEQYFGPGTRLTVT.

V is TRBV18 and J is TRBJ2-7; D possibly corresponds to TRBD1 (6 bases). The V end lost 4 bases, the J end lost 2 bases, and 12 bases lay between the germline ends. This CDR3 region has 14 residues. CDR1 is KGHSH and CDR2 is LQKENI in the germline V gene. For the CDR3, the DNA is TGTGCCAGCTCACTCCGGGACACAGCCTACGAGCAGTACTTC. Translation gives CASSLRDTAYEQYF. Full variable domain (remainder filled in from reference TRBV18 and TRBJ2-7): NAGVMQNPRHLVRRRGQEARLRCSPMKGHSHVYWYRQLPEEGLKFMVYLQKENIIDESGMPKERFSAEFPKEGPSILRIQQVVRGDSAAYFCASSLRDTAYEQYFGPGTRLTVT.

The gene calls are TRBV28 and TRBJ1-1, with 7 bases aligning to TRBD1. After removal of 6 bases from V and 4 bases from J, the junction contained 2 bases not matched to a gene. The V gene's germline CDR1 is MDHEN and CDR2 SYDVKM. This CDR3 has 12 amino acids. The CDR3 sequence is CASRQGSTEAFF. The CDR3 nucleotides read TGTGCCAGCAGACAGGGGAGCACTGAAGCTTTCTTT.

The sample holds one count of this clone. V usage is TRBV2 and J usage is TRBJ1-1; no clear D. The CDR3 is 11 residues long. In germline, CDR1 is SNHLY, CDR2 FYNNEI. Trimming took off 9 bases at V and 2 bases at J, with 7 bases between the two ends. The CDR3 loop is CARTRNTEAFF. CDR3 DNA: TGTGCCAGGACTCGTAACACTGAAGCTTTCTTT.

The chain has TRBV6-5 and TRBJ1-2; 7 bases match TRBD1. Germline V gene data show CDR1 as MNHEY and CDR2 as SVGAGI. J was trimmed by 6 bases and V by 4 bases; bases with no gene match: 14. The CDR3 covers 16 residues. This chain's CDR3 is CASSFGQEGTFNGYTF. The DNA of the CDR3 is TGTGCCAGCAGTTTCGGACAGGAAGGAACTTTTAATGGCTACACCTTC.

The CDR3 region is CASSENRGSTEAFF. CDR3 DNA: TGTGCCAGCAGTGAAAATAGGGGTTCTACTGAAGCTTTCTTT. This chain connects TRBV25-1 to TRBJ1-1; D possibly corresponds to TRBD1 (5 bases). This CDR3 spans 14 amino acids. V shed 2 bases and J shed 5 bases, with 12 bases lying between them. Germline CDR1 reads MGHDK; CDR2 reads SYGVNS.

This chain connects TRBV11-2 to TRBJ2-1, with 10 positions matching TRBD2. Looked up from germline, CDR1 is SGHAT and CDR2 is FQNNGV. The V gene end was trimmed by 6 bases and the J gene end by 7 bases; junction bases not matched to a gene: 9. The CDR3 has 15 amino acids. CDR3: CASSMTRTSGNEQFF. The CDR3 DNA reads TGTGCCAGCAGTATGACCAGGACTAGCGGTAATGAGCAGTTCTTC. Full variable domain (missing parts from reference TRBV11-2 and TRBJ2-1): EAGVAQSPRYKIIEKRQSVAFWCNPISGHATLYWYQQILGQGPKLLIQFQNNGVVDDSQLPKDRFSAERLKGVDSTLKIQPAKLEDSAVYLCASSMTRTSGNEQFFGPGTRLTVL.

This clone showed up just once. The genes are TRBV2 and TRBJ2-1; TRBD2 matches at 11 bases. The V gene's germline CDR1 is SNHLY and CDR2 FYNNEI. Unmatched junction bases numbered 2, after V lost 7 bases and J lost 0 bases. CDR3 length: 15 residues. This chain's CDR3 is CASTLAGGSYNEQFF. The CDR3 coding sequence is TGTGCCAGCACCCTAGCGGGAGGCTCCTACAATGAGCAGTTCTTC.

The chain employs TRBV30 and TRBJ2-2; 11 positions match TRBD2. Trimming took 4 bases from V and 3 from J; bases not matched to a gene: 4. The CDR3 consists of 15 residues. Germline CDR1 reads GTSNPN; CDR2 reads SVGIG (reference sequence). CDR3 in DNA: TGTGCCTGGACTAGACTAGCGGGGTACACCGGGGAGCTGTTTTTT. It is translated as CAWTRLAGYTGELFF.

The chain joins TRBV7-9 to TRBJ1-1; the D gene is possibly TRBD1 (6 bases). Trimming stripped 4 bases from V and 1 base from J, with 16 bases between. The CDR3 extends over 16 amino acids. Germline values: CDR1 SEHNR, CDR2 FQNEAQ (reference sequence). DNA of the CDR3: TGTGCCAGCAGCTCCCCTGACAGGCTGGCGAACACTGAAGCTTTCTTT. Encoded protein: CASSSPDRLANTEAFF.

This chain joins TRBV6-4 and TRBJ2-2; 14 nucleotides match TRBD2. The CDR3 runs 20 residues. V lost 4 bases to trimming and J lost 4 bases; unmatched junction nucleotides: 14. CDR1 and CDR2 (germline): MRHNA, SNTAGT. Here the CDR3 reads CASSVYPGLAGGESTGELFF. DNA for the CDR3: TGTGCCAGCAGTGTTTACCCTGGACTAGCGGGAGGTGAAAGCACCGGGGAGCTGTTTTTT.

The J gene is TRBJ1-2, the V gene TRBV7-5; the listed D gene, TRBD1, was not tested against the DNA. TRBV7-5 is recorded as a pseudogene. This CDR3 is 15 amino acids long. CDR3 amino acids: CVRSPQQGWNYGYTF. The DNA for the CDR3 is TGTGTCAGAAGCCCCCAGCAGGGGTGGAACTATGGCTACACCTTC.